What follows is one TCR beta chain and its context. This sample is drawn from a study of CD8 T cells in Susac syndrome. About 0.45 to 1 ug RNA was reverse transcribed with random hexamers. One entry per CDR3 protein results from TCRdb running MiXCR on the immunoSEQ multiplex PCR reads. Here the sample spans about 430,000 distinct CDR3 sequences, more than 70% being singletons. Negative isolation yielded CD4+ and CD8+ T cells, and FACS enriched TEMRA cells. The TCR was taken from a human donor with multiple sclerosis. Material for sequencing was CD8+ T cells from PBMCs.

The CDR3 loop reads CASDPRPPPILPNLAEAFF. As DNA, the CDR3 is TGTGCCAGCGACCCGAGGCCCCCCCCGATACTACCCAATTTAGCTGAAGCTTTCTTT. This rearrangement joins TRBV7-9 to TRBJ1-1, with unresolved D. Looked up from germline, CDR1 is SEHNR and CDR2 is FQNEAQ (reference sequence). CDR3 length: 19 amino acids. V lost 8 bases, J lost 6 bases, and 34 bases lay in between.